This T cell receptor (beta chain) came from a study of blood T cell repertoires in COVID-19. As for the study in general: Material from acute and convalescent COVID-19 was sourced from the United States, Italy and Spain.

TCRdb's copy holds only in-frame clones and misses some; the assay was immunoSEQ multiplex PCR. The table includes about 350,000 clones, around nine tenths detected once. Germline V CDR1 and CDR2: MNHEY, SMNVEV (reference sequence). After removal of 4 bases from V and 7 bases from J, the junction contained 4 bases not matched to a gene. This CDR3 is built from 13 residues. Individuals drawn from approximately 26 US areas were roughly 18 to 89 years old. In the 2 weeks before study entry, exposed participants met a COVID-19 case, which was PCR-confirmed or clinician-diagnosed. This receptor was obtained from a woman in her twenties or thirties who had been exposed to COVID-19. The chain recombines TRBV27 with TRBJ1-1, with TRBD1 matching over 9 bases. Material for sequencing was PBMCs or T cells enriched from blood (not recorded which). The CDR3 coding sequence is TGTGCCAGCAGTTGGACAGGGGTGGGTGAAGCTTTCTTT. Encoded protein: CASSWTGVGEAFF.